This T cell receptor (beta chain) comes out of a study of radiation and T cells in renal cell carcinoma. Worth noting for this clone: Its antigen is not identified.

Regarding treatment: treatment-naive control, cytoreductive nephrectomy. The tumor was a clear cell renal cell carcinoma. The V gene's germline CDR1 is PRHDT and CDR2 FYEKMQ (reference sequence). The V end was cut by 6 bases, the J end by 3 bases, with 9 bases between. The CDR3 extends over 13 amino acids. Study-level results: Top 100 clonotypes averaged around 50% in irradiated versus roughly 45% in nephrectomy-only tumors.

Here immunoSEQ multiplex PCR was the method, and the copy in TCRdb shows in-frame clones only, minus some. The table lists 15,000 or so clones, about 58% of them singletons. This sample comprised tumor tissue, obtained from a patient whose treatment was nephrectomy without radiotherapy. The receptor was derived from a man in his forties with renal cell carcinoma. The gene calls are TRBV13 and TRBJ1-3; no clear D. The CDR3 bases are TGTGCCAGCAGGTCCGCTGGTGGAAACACCATATATTTT. This codes for CASRSAGGNTIYF. The variable domain in full, completed from reference TRBV13 and TRBJ1-3, reads AAGVIQSPRHLIKEKRETATLKCYPIPRHDTVYWYQQGPGQDPQFLISFYEKMQSDKGSIPDRFSAQQFSDYHSELNMSSLELGDSALYFCASRSAGGNTIYFGEGSWLTVV.